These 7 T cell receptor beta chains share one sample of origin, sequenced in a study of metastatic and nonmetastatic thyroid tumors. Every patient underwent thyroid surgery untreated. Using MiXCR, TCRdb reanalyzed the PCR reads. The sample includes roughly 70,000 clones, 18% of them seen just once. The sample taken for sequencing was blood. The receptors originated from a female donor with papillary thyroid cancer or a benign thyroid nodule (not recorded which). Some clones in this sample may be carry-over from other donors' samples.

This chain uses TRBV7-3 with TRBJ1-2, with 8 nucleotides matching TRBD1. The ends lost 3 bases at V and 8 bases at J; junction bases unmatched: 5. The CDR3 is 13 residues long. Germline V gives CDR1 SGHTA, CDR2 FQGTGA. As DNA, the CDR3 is TGTGCCAGCAGCTTCCCAGGGGGCAACGGCTACACCTTC. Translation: CASSFPGGNGYTF.

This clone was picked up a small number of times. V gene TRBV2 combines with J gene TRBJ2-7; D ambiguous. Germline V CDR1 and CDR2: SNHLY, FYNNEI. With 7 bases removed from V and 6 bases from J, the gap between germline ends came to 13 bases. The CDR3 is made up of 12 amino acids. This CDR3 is CASTGGPCEQYF. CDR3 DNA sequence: TGTGCCAGCACCGGTGGCCCCTGCGAGCAGTACTTC.

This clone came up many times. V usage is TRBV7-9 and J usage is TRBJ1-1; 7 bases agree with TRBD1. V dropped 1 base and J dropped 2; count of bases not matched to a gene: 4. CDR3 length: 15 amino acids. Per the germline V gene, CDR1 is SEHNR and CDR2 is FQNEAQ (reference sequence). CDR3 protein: CASSLGGTANTEAFF. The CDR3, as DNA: TGTGCCAGCAGCTTAGGAGGGACAGCCAACACTGAAGCTTTCTTT.

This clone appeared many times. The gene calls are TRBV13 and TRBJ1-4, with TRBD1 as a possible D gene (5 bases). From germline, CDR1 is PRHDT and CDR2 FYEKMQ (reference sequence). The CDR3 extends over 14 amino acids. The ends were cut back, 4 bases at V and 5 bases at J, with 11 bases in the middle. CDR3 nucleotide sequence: TGTGCCAGCAGCTACCGGGGACTAAATGAAAAACTGTTTTTT. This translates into CASSYRGLNEKLFF.

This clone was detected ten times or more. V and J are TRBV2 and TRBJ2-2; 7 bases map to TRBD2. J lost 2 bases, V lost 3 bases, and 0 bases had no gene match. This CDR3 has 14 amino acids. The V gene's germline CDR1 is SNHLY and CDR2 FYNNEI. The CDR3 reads CASSEGLNTGELFF. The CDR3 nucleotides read TGTGCCAGCAGTGAGGGACTAAACACCGGGGAGCTGTTTTTT.

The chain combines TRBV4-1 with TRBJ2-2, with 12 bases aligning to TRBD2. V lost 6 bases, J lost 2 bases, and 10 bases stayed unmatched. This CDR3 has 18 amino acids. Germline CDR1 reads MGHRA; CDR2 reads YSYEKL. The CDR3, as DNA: TGCGCCAGCAGATTTGGACTAGCGGGAAACATAAACACCGGGGAGCTGTTTTTT. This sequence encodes CASRFGLAGNINTGELFF.

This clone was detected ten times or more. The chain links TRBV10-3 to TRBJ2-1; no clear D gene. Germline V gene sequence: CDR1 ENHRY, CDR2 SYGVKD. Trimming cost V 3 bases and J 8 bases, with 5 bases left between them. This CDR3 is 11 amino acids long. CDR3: CAISDQDEQFF. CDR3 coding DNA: TGTGCCATCAGTGACCAGGATGAGCAGTTCTTC.